These 13 T cell receptor beta chains share one sample of origin, sequenced in a study of cytotoxic CD8 clonotypes in ibrutinib-treated CLL. The repertoire was sequenced with immunoSEQ multiplex PCR; TCRdb's copy has only in-frame clones and lacks some. There are about 130,000 clones in the sample; over 60% occur only once, and 10% to 15% lies in the top ten. The starting material was PBMCs, obtained after 12 months of ibrutinib treatment. Source of these receptors: a human donor with chronic lymphocytic leukemia.

This chain links TRBV5-8 with TRBJ2-3; D is ambiguous. CDR3 length equals 15 residues. Germline-derived CDR1 and CDR2 are SGHTS and YDEGEE. Trimming shortened V by 0 bases and J by 4 bases, and 12 bases separated the two germline ends. CDR3 coding DNA: TGTGCCAGCAGCTTGGAGGGCGATTCAGCAGATACGCAGTATTTT. It codes for CASSLEGDSADTQYF. The full variable domain, rest sourced from reference TRBV5-8 and TRBJ2-3, is EAGVTQSPTHLIKTRGQQATLRCSPISGHTSVYWYQQALGLGLQFLLWYDEGEERNRGNFPPRFSGRQFPNYSSELNVNALELEDSALYLCASSLEGDSADTQYFGPGTRLTVL.

DNA of the CDR3: TGTGCCAGCAGTGTTAATAGCGGGAGCATTGCAGATACGCAGTATTTT. It specifies CASSVNSGSIADTQYF. The rearrangement uses TRBV27 and TRBJ2-3; 9 bases fit TRBD2. The CDR3 runs to 16 residues. Germline CDR1 is MNHEY and CDR2 is SMNVEV (reference sequence). V was pared by 5 bases and J by 4 bases, with 10 bases of the junction left unmatched.

The V gene is TRBV18, the J gene TRBJ2-5; 11 bases fit TRBD1. The germline gives CDR1 KGHSH, CDR2 LQKENI. The CDR3 runs to 15 residues. V dropped 4 bases and J dropped 4; count of bases not matched to a gene: 5. The CDR3 loop is CASSLGQGERETQYF. For the CDR3, the DNA is TGTGCCAGCTCACTGGGACAGGGGGAGAGAGAGACCCAGTACTTC. The full variable domain, rest sourced from reference TRBV18 and TRBJ2-5, is NAGVMQNPRHLVRRRGQEARLRCSPMKGHSHVYWYRQLPEEGLKFMVYLQKENIIDESGMPKERFSAEFPKEGPSILRIQQVVRGDSAAYFCASSLGQGERETQYFGPGTRLLVL.

This clone was detected once. The rearrangement uses TRBV25-1 and TRBJ2-5; weak D call: TRBD1 (6 bases). The CDR3 contains 13 residues. Germline V CDR1 and CDR2: MGHDK, SYGVNS. V lost 10 bases, J lost 2 bases, and 14 bases lay in between. The CDR3 DNA follows: TGTGCCATTAGGACAGCGAGTCAAGAGACCCAGTACTTC. Protein sequence: CAIRTASQETQYF. Full variable domain (rest looked up from reference TRBV25-1 and TRBJ2-5): EADIYQTPRYLVIGTGKKITLECSQTMGHDKMYWYQQDPGMELHLIHYSYGVNSTEKGDLSSESTVSRIRTEHFPLTLESARPSHTSQYLCAIRTASQETQYFGPGTRLLVL.

The chain has TRBV7-2 and TRBJ2-1; no firm D call. This CDR3 has 13 residues. Germline V CDR1 and CDR2: SGHTA, FQGNSA. Trimming left V 10 bases short and J 5 bases short, with 15 bases between. The CDR3 sequence is CATDRAGNNEQFF. The CDR3, as DNA: TGTGCCACCGACCGTGCCGGAAACAATGAGCAGTTCTTC.

The chain employs TRBV7-6 and TRBJ2-5; 11 nucleotides match TRBD2. Looked up from germline, CDR1 is SGHVS and CDR2 is FNYEAQ. V gave up 0 bases and J gave up 2 bases; unmatched junction bases: 2. The CDR3 totals 16 residues. The CDR3: CASSLAGTSGQETQYF. The CDR3 DNA follows: TGTGCCAGCAGCTTAGCCGGGACTAGCGGACAAGAGACCCAGTACTTC.

This chain uses TRBV6-5 with TRBJ1-1; the D is unclear. Germline V lookup: CDR1 MNHEY, CDR2 SVGAGI. V shed 0 bases and J shed 5 bases, with 10 bases lying between them. This CDR3 has 14 residues. The CDR3 nucleotides read TGTGCCAGCAGTTACTCCTGGACCGGGACTGAAGCTTTCTTT. As protein: CASSYSWTGTEAFF.

This clone was observed a few times. CDR3 nucleotide sequence: TGTGCCAGCAGCGTAGTGGAGGACACTGAAGCTTTCTTT. This encodes CASSVVEDTEAFF. The chain employs TRBV9 and TRBJ1-1, with no clear D. V was trimmed by 0 bases and J by 3 bases, leaving 6 bases between them. Germline values: CDR1 SGDLS, CDR2 YYNGEE. The CDR3 runs 13 residues.

The chain combines TRBV11-2 with TRBJ2-3; D is undetermined. The V gene's germline CDR1 is SGHAT and CDR2 FQNNGV. The CDR3 length is 16 residues. V was cut by 1 base and J by 2 bases, with 13 bases left in between. CDR3 loop: CASSLGFPAYTDTQYF. CDR3 nucleotide sequence: TGTGCCAGCAGCTTAGGGTTTCCAGCCTACACAGATACGCAGTATTTT.

The CDR3 DNA follows: TGTGCCAGTATCCGAGAGGGGGGTTTTAACTATGGCTACACCTTC. Amino acids: CASIREGGFNYGYTF. This chain connects TRBV19 to TRBJ1-2, with D possibly being TRBD1 (6 bases). Germline V CDR1 and CDR2: LNHDA, SQIVND (reference sequence). V lost 7 bases and J 1 base, leaving 16 bases between the germline ends. CDR3 length: 15 amino acids.

The J gene is TRBJ1-5, the V gene TRBV19; D remains unclear. V shed 6 bases and J shed 4 bases, with 13 bases lying between them. Germline lookup yields CDR1 LNHDA and CDR2 SQIVND (reference sequence). The CDR3 runs 14 residues. CDR3 sequence (DNA): TGTGCCAGTAGCCAGGTATTCTGGAATCAGCCCCAGCATTTT. Its translation is CASSQVFWNQPQHF.

V is TRBV14 and J is TRBJ2-7; D is perhaps TRBD2 (5 bases). The ends were cut back, 2 bases at V and 5 bases at J, with 16 bases in the middle. This CDR3 comprises 15 residues. Germline V lookup: CDR1 SGHDN, CDR2 FVKESK. The CDR3 protein is CASSQRRHPADEQYF. In nucleotides, the CDR3 is TGTGCCAGCAGCCAACGCAGGCATCCAGCGGACGAGCAGTACTTC.

In this sample, this clone turned up once. V and J are TRBV7-8 and TRBJ2-7; perhaps TRBD2 as D (7 bases). The V end lost 2 bases, the J end lost 5 bases, and 25 bases lay between the germline ends. Germline V gene sequence: CDR1 SGHVS, CDR2 FQNEAQ. This CDR3 region has 18 residues. The CDR3: CASSLIPPGGTQLDEQYF. The CDR3, as DNA: TGTGCCAGCAGCTTAATTCCCCCCGGGGGGACACAACTAGACGAGCAGTACTTC.